Shown below are 30 T cell receptor beta chains from a single sample sequenced in a study of shared clonotypes between healthy human individuals (TCRdb year 2020). Library construction relied on the immunoSEQ multiplex PCR assay. The immuneACCESS repertoire file appears here via TCRdb, limited to in-frame rearrangements. These files lack a portion of the clones; in checked studies, under half of the deficit traces to unresolved V genes, and the cause of the others is not known. The sample table contains roughly 410,000 clones; only one count was recorded for 96% of them. Around 0.32% of the sample lies in the top ten. Sequencing was done on a sample of memory CD8+ T cells sorted from blood. The meaning of the sample's cell subset or site label: CD45RO+ cells pooled with CCR7-negative TemRA cells. The source is a young man in good health.

The chain has TRBV9 and TRBJ2-7; D may be TRBD2 (5 bases). The CDR3 has 16 residues. V was shortened by 0 bases and J by 2 bases, with 15 bases between the two germline ends. From germline, CDR1 is SGDLS and CDR2 YYNGEE. CDR3 nucleotides: TGTGCCAGCAGCGTAGATGTGGGAGCAGGACCCTACGAGCAGTACTTC. Translation: CASSVDVGAGPYEQYF.

This rearrangement joins TRBV5-4 to TRBJ2-5; D gene ambiguous. This CDR3 comprises 12 residues. Trimming removed 2 bases at V and 1 base at J, with 3 bases between. Germline V gene data show CDR1 as SGHNT and CDR2 as YYREEE (reference sequence). As DNA, the CDR3 is TGTGCCAGCAGCTTCTTCCAAGAGACCCAGTACTTC. Residues: CASSFFQETQYF. Full variable domain (outside the CDR3, taken from reference TRBV5-4 and TRBJ2-5): ETGVTQSPTHLIKTRGQQVTLRCSSQSGHNTVSWYQQALGQGPQFIFQYYREEENGRGNFPPRFSGLQFPNYSSELNVNALELDDSALYLCASSFFQETQYFGPGTRLLVL.

The chain combines TRBV29-1 with TRBJ1-1; D may be TRBD1 (6 bases). V shed 5 bases and J shed 0 bases, with 10 bases lying between them. Per the germline V gene, CDR1 is SQVTM and CDR2 is ANQGSEA. The CDR3 length is 13 residues. In DNA form, the CDR3 reads TGCAGCGTTAATACAGGGTTGAACACTGAAGCTTTCTTT. This encodes CSVNTGLNTEAFF.

CDR3 in DNA: TGTGCCAGCAGTTTCAGGGATAGCAATCAGCCCCAGCATTTT. This codes for CASSFRDSNQPQHF. This rearrangement joins TRBV27 to TRBJ1-5; maybe TRBD1 (5 bases). Germline V gives CDR1 MNHEY, CDR2 SMNVEV (reference sequence). With 3 bases removed from V and 0 bases from J, the gap between germline ends came to 6 bases. CDR3 length equals 14 residues.

J is TRBJ2-7 and V is TRBV5-4; 8 bases are a match to TRBD2. With 1 base clipped from V and 3 bases from J, the junction kept 3 bases outside the gene matches. CDR3 size: 14 residues. Per the germline V gene, CDR1 is SGHNT and CDR2 is YYREEE (reference sequence). The CDR3 protein is CASSLTSGFYEQYF. The CDR3 DNA sequence: TGTGCCAGCAGCTTGACTAGCGGATTCTACGAGCAGTACTTC.

The rearrangement uses TRBV28 and TRBJ2-6, with 9 bases identical to TRBD1. Germline V gives CDR1 MDHEN, CDR2 SYDVKM. The CDR3 contains 15 residues. Trimming at V came to 8 bases and at J to 2 bases, leaving 4 bases not matched to a gene. The CDR3 sequence is CASGTGQAGANVLTF. CDR3 in DNA: TGTGCCAGCGGGACAGGGCAGGCTGGGGCCAACGTCCTGACTTTC.

The chain links TRBV30 to TRBJ2-1, with D possibly being TRBD1 (5 bases). The CDR3 totals 11 residues. CDR1 is GTSNPN, CDR2 SVGIG, per germline (reference sequence). Trimming shortened V by 0 bases and J by 15 bases, and 12 bases separated the two germline ends. CDR3 sequence (DNA): TGTGCCTGGAGTGTACGAGCAGGGTGGTTCTTC. This sequence encodes CAWSVRAGWFF.

As regards this clone: This CDR3 is also generated by other DNA sequences in the sample. The V and J genes are TRBV6-1 and TRBJ2-1, with TRBD2 matching 7 bases. V lost 2 bases to trimming and J lost 7 bases; unmatched junction nucleotides: 8. The CDR3 has 15 residues. Germline assignment: CDR1 MNHNS and CDR2 SASEGT. CDR3 nucleotide sequence: TGTGCCAGCAGTGAAAGGGAGGGCAGAGTAAATGAGCAGTTCTTC. It is translated as CASSEREGRVNEQFF.

This rearrangement joins TRBV25-1 to TRBJ2-7; D may be TRBD2 (5 bases). In germline, CDR1 is MGHDK, CDR2 SYGVNS. The CDR3 is made up of 11 amino acids. The V end was cut by 10 bases, the J end by 5 bases, with 12 bases between. The CDR3 coding sequence is TGTGCCACCCGTCTGGGAGACGAGCAGTACTTC. It codes for CATRLGDEQYF.

V gene TRBV5-4 combines with J gene TRBJ2-3; the D call may be TRBD1 or TRBD2 (5 bases each). The CDR3 has 16 residues. V gave up 4 bases and J gave up 0 bases, with 15 bases separating them. The V gene's germline CDR1 is SGHNT and CDR2 YYREEE (reference sequence). The CDR3 DNA reads as TGTGCCAGCAGCCCGATAAGGGACCCGAGCACAGATACGCAGTATTTT. Residues: CASSPIRDPSTDTQYF.

The rearrangement uses TRBV5-1 and TRBJ2-3; 10 bases map to TRBD2. From germline, CDR1 is SGHRS and CDR2 YFSETQ. This CDR3 has 17 residues. The ends lost 5 bases at V and 0 bases at J; junction bases unmatched: 9. The CDR3 here is CASSRTSGGPSTDTQYF. The CDR3 DNA follows: TGCGCCAGCAGTCGGACTAGCGGAGGCCCAAGCACAGATACGCAGTATTTT.

The table lists this clone with a count of one. This rearrangement joins TRBV4-1 to TRBJ2-1; 7 positions agree with TRBD2. Germline assignment: CDR1 MGHRA and CDR2 YSYEKL. Trimming removed 1 base from V and 3 bases from J; junction bases left unmatched: 0. This CDR3 is 14 amino acids long. CDR3 residues: CASSQGTSYNEQFF. CDR3 bases: TGCGCCAGCAGCCAAGGGACTAGCTACAATGAGCAGTTCTTC.

This clone was seen once. V is TRBV6-5 and J is TRBJ1-5; D is ambiguous. Germline assignment: CDR1 MNHEY and CDR2 SVGAGI. The CDR3 covers 13 residues. Trimming pared 7 bases from V and 3 bases from J, leaving 10 bases between. Here the CDR3 reads CASTEGPNQPQHF. The CDR3 bases are TGTGCCAGCACAGAGGGTCCCAATCAGCCCCAGCATTTT.

The chain recombines TRBV7-9 with TRBJ1-4; D is possibly TRBD1 (5 bases). Trimming removed 8 bases from V and 5 bases from J, with 15 bases in between. Germline lookup yields CDR1 SEHNR and CDR2 FQNEAQ (reference sequence). The CDR3 runs 14 residues. CDR3 sequence reads: CASCCPGDNEKLFF. CDR3 DNA: TGTGCCAGCTGCTGCCCGGGGGACAATGAAAAACTGTTTTTT. Full variable domain (missing parts from reference TRBV7-9 and TRBJ1-4): DTGVSQNPRHKITKRGQNVTFRCDPISEHNRLYWYRQTLGQGPEFLTYFQNEAQLEKSRLLSDRFSAERPKGSFSTLEIQRTEQGDSAMYLCASCCPGDNEKLFFGSGTQLSVL.

The chain recombines TRBV4-1 with TRBJ2-7, with D unclear. The CDR3 is 14 residues long. The V end lost 1 base, the J end lost 3 bases, and 10 bases lay between the germline ends. Germline V CDR1 and CDR2: MGHRA, YSYEKL. The CDR3 protein is CASSQVSGGYEQYF. The DNA of the CDR3 is TGCGCCAGCAGCCAAGTTTCGGGTGGCTACGAGCAGTACTTC.

The rearrangement uses TRBV29-1 and TRBJ2-7; D may be TRBD1 (5 bases). The V gene lost 4 bases and the J gene lost 0 bases, with 13 bases spanning the gap. This CDR3 is 14 amino acids long. The germline V gene has CDR1 SQVTM and CDR2 ANQGSEA. CDR3 region: CSVVSGQGSYEQYF. The CDR3 nucleotides are TGCAGCGTTGTATCCGGCCAGGGCTCCTACGAGCAGTACTTC.

This chain links TRBV5-1 with TRBJ2-7; D is unresolved. From germline, CDR1 is SGHRS and CDR2 YFSETQ. Trimming removed 5 bases from V and 5 bases from J, with 11 bases in between. This CDR3 has 12 amino acids. DNA for the CDR3: TGCGCCAGCAGTTCGGGTTCACACGAGCAGTACTTC. Its protein is CASSSGSHEQYF.

The chain joins TRBV28 to TRBJ2-7; 7 nucleotides align to TRBD2. With V trimmed by 5 bases and J by 6 bases, 16 bases remained unmatched. The CDR3 has 16 residues. CDR1 MDHEN and CDR2 SYDVKM come from the germline V gene. The CDR3 DNA sequence: TGTGCCAGCAGTCCGGCGGGAGCGCCAGGGAGCTCCGAGCAGTACTTC. Translated: CASSPAGAPGSSEQYF.

The chain couples TRBV27 to TRBJ2-7, with TRBD1 matching over 10 bases. Looked up from germline, CDR1 is MNHEY and CDR2 is SMNVEV (reference sequence). V lost 7 bases, J lost 3 bases, and 12 bases stayed unmatched. This CDR3 has 16 residues. The CDR3, as DNA: TGTGCCAGCATTAGAAGCGGGACAGGGGAAGGCTACGAGCAGTACTTC. It encodes CASIRSGTGEGYEQYF.

The J gene is TRBJ2-7, the V gene TRBV2; 14 bases agree with TRBD2. V gave up 7 bases and J gave up 10 bases; unmatched junction bases: 9. The germline gives CDR1 SNHLY, CDR2 FYNNEI. The CDR3 runs 14 residues. The CDR3 sequence: CASIITGTSGRQYF. The CDR3 coding sequence is TGTGCCAGCATAATTACCGGGACTAGCGGGAGACAGTACTTC. Filled out from reference TRBV2 and TRBJ2-7, the complete variable domain reads EPEVTQTPSHQVTQMGQEVILRCVPISNHLYFYWYRQILGQKVEFLVSFYNNEISEKSEIFDDQFSVERPDGSNFTLKIRSTKLEDSAMYFCASIITGTSGRQYFGPGTRLTVT.

V and J are TRBV7-9 and TRBJ2-7; 9 bases are a match to TRBD1. The germline V gene encodes CDR1 SEHNR and CDR2 FQNEAQ (reference sequence). Trimming cost V 5 bases and J 2 bases; bases outside gene matches: 4. The CDR3 runs 14 residues. In nucleotides, the CDR3 is TGTGCCAGCAGCGTAGGACAGGGGCCCTACGAGCAGTACTTC. Translated, it gives CASSVGQGPYEQYF.

The rearrangement uses TRBV28 and TRBJ2-7; maybe TRBD2 (7 bases). The CDR3 sequence is 14 residues long. Germline-derived CDR1 and CDR2 are MDHEN and SYDVKM. V dropped 8 bases and J dropped 8 bases, with 22 bases sitting between them. The CDR3: CASFTRTRGIKQYF. The CDR3 DNA reads as TGTGCCAGCTTTACCAGGACTAGGGGGATCAAGCAGTACTTC.

The gene calls are TRBV7-6 and TRBJ2-1, with 7 bases fitting TRBD2. The CDR3 contains 14 residues. Germline V gene lookup returns CDR1 SGHVS and CDR2 FNYEAQ. After removal of 3 bases from V and 2 bases from J, the junction contained 1 base not matched to a gene. CDR3 region: CASSFSGTYNEQFF. Written as DNA, the CDR3 is TGTGCCAGCAGCTTCAGCGGGACCTACAATGAGCAGTTCTTC. Complete variable domain (other parts from reference TRBV7-6 and TRBJ2-1): GAGVSQSPRYKVTKRGQDVALRCDPISGHVSLYWYRQALGQGPEFLTYFNYEAQQDKSGLPNDRFSAERPEGSISTLTIQRTEQRDSAMYRCASSFSGTYNEQFFGPGTRLTVL.

The CDR3 reads CASSLAASYEQYF. As DNA, the CDR3 is TGTGCCAGCAGTTTAGCGGCCTCCTACGAGCAGTACTTC. The genes are TRBV27 and TRBJ2-7, with D unresolved. This CDR3 contains 13 residues. CDR1 and CDR2 from the germline V gene are MNHEY and SMNVEV (reference sequence). Trimming cost V 2 bases and J 0 bases, with 5 bases left between them.

The V gene is TRBV4-2, the J gene TRBJ2-7, with 10 bases aligning to TRBD2. With 4 bases clipped from V and 4 bases from J, the junction kept 4 bases outside the gene matches. This CDR3 has 14 residues. Germline CDR1 is LGHNA and CDR2 is YNFKEQ. The CDR3 DNA is TGTGCCAGCAGCCGACTAGCGGGCTCTTACGAGCAGTACTTC. The encoded protein is CASSRLAGSYEQYF.

The V call is TRBV2, the J call TRBJ2-6; D is tentatively TRBD1 or TRBD2 (5 bases each). This CDR3 comprises 15 residues. V lost 3 bases, J lost 2 bases, and 8 bases lay in between. Germline V gene lookup returns CDR1 SNHLY and CDR2 FYNNEI. CDR3 protein: CASSDRGAGANVLTF. As DNA, the CDR3 is TGTGCCAGCAGTGATCGAGGGGCTGGGGCCAACGTCCTGACTTTC.

V gene TRBV5-1 combines with J gene TRBJ1-1, with no clear D. The V and J ends lost 4 bases and 1 base respectively, with 14 bases between them. The CDR3 contains 15 residues. Germline CDR1 is SGHRS and CDR2 is YFSETQ. The CDR3 protein is CASSASSNQNTEAFF. The DNA for the CDR3 is TGCGCCAGCAGCGCAAGCTCCAATCAGAACACTGAAGCTTTCTTT.

V and J are TRBV30 and TRBJ2-3, with 7 bases matching TRBD1. The ends lost 6 bases at V and 10 bases at J; junction bases unmatched: 10. CDR3 length equals 12 residues. CDR1 and CDR2 from the germline V gene are GTSNPN and SVGIG (reference sequence). The CDR3 DNA reads TGTGCCTGTACCAGGGGGATCTCGTCGCAGTATTTT. Its protein is CACTRGISSQYF.

The rearrangement joins TRBV4-2 to TRBJ2-3, with D tentatively TRBD2 (5 bases). V was cut by 1 base and J by 2 bases, with 16 bases left in between. Germline-derived CDR1 and CDR2 are LGHNA and YNFKEQ. The CDR3 consists of 17 residues. The CDR3 here is CASSQGEMDLYTDTQYF. CDR3 DNA sequence: TGTGCCAGCAGCCAAGGGGAAATGGACTTGTACACAGATACGCAGTATTTT.

This chain joins TRBV7-9 and TRBJ2-1; 9 bases agree with TRBD1. This CDR3 contains 15 residues. Germline CDR1 reads SEHNR; CDR2 reads FQNEAQ (reference sequence). V shed 5 bases and J 6 bases; nucleotides not matched to a gene: 8. CDR3 sequence (DNA): TGTGCCAGCAGCCCCTCCGGGACAGGGACCAATGAGCAGTTCTTC. Residues: CASSPSGTGTNEQFF.